A selection of T cell receptor beta chains follows, all from one sample in a study of CD8 T cells in Susac syndrome. TCRdb re-called the immunoSEQ multiplex PCR reads through MiXCR, storing one row per CDR3 protein. The sample carries 95,000 to 150,000 distinct CDR3 sequences, just over 95% recorded once. Sequenced input: CD4+ T cells from PBMCs. These receptors came from a human donor with Susac syndrome. CDR3s include the opening cysteine and the closing phenylalanine or tryptophan. The order of the fields is D gene, J gene, clone size, V gene, CDR3 protein, CDR3 DNA. A D gene is named only where the DNA matches it firmly. Size tells how often a clone was seen (once, few, many) or the class of an expanded clone, and some rows leave it out.

D: TRBD2; J: TRBJ2-1; size: .; V: TRBV11-2; CDR3: CASSLASGYEQFF; DNA: TGTGCCAGCAGCTTGGCTAGCGGCTATGAGCAGTTCTTC
D: TRBD1; J: TRBJ2-7; size: .; V: TRBV29-1; CDR3: CSVGDSSYEQYF; DNA: TGCAGCGTTGGGGACAGCTCCTACGAGCAGTACTTC
D: .; J: TRBJ2-7; size: .; V: TRBV28; CDR3: CASRQGLGRGGQYF; DNA: TGTGCCAGCAGGCAGGGTTTGGGTCGAGGGGGGCAGTACTTC
D: .; J: TRBJ2-7; size: .; V: TRBV29-1; CDR3: CSARGNNEQYF; DNA: TGCAGCGCCCGAGGTAATAACGAGCAGTACTTC
D: TRBD1; J: TRBJ2-5; size: .; V: TRBV3-1; CDR3: CASSLKGQGWETQYF; DNA: TGTGCCAGCAGCCTAAAGGGACAGGGCTGGGAGACCCAGTACTTC
D: TRBD1; J: TRBJ1-5; size: .; V: TRBV20-1; CDR3: CSARGNRDRGQPQHF; DNA: TGCAGTGCTAGAGGGAACCGGGACAGGGGTCAGCCCCAGCATTTT
D: TRBD2; J: TRBJ2-7; size: .; V: TRBV3-1; CDR3: CTSSPPGSGSYEQYF; DNA: TGTACCAGCAGCCCGCCGGGAAGCGGGAGCTACGAGCAGTACTTC
D: .; J: TRBJ1-5; size: .; V: TRBV20-1; CDR3: CSAKRTAGSNQPQHF; DNA: TGCAGTGCTAAGAGGACAGCCGGAAGCAATCAGCCCCAGCATTTT
D: .; J: TRBJ1-5; size: .; V: TRBV19; CDR3: CASSMTGLEPQHF; DNA: TGTGCCAGTAGTATGACAGGACTGGAGCCCCAGCATTTT
D: .; J: TRBJ2-5; size: .; V: TRBV9; CDR3: CASSDSLQGRLRETQYF; DNA: TGTGCCAGCAGCGACAGTTTACAGGGGAGGCTCCGGGAGACCCAGTACTTC
D: .; J: TRBJ1-5; size: once; V: TRBV20-1; CDR3: CSARDHGGPSSNQPQHF; DNA: TGCAGTGCTAGAGATCACGGGGGGCCATCGAGCAATCAGCCCCAGCATTTT
D: .; J: TRBJ1-1; size: .; V: TRBV6-5; CDR3: CASSTGTLVTEAFF; DNA: TGTGCCAGCAGTACTGGGACACTAGTTACTGAAGCTTTCTTT
D: TRBD2; J: TRBJ2-1; size: few; V: TRBV5-1; CDR3: CASSPGTSGYNEQFF; DNA: TGTGCCAGCAGCCCCGGGACTAGCGGTTACAATGAGCAGTTCTTC
D: .; J: TRBJ1-2; size: .; V: TRBV9; CDR3: CASSVKGAANYGYTF; DNA: TGTGCCAGCAGCGTAAAGGGTGCCGCTAACTATGGCTACACCTTC
D: .; J: TRBJ1-1; size: .; V: TRBV18; CDR3: CASSLLYEDTEAFF; DNA: TGTGCCAGCTCACTCCTATACGAGGACACTGAAGCTTTCTTT
D: TRBD2; J: TRBJ2-7; size: .; V: TRBV7-8; CDR3: CASSLAPGGNYEQYF; DNA: TGTGCCAGCAGCTTAGCTCCGGGAGGCAACTACGAGCAGTACTTC
D: .; J: TRBJ2-1; size: .; V: TRBV30; CDR3: CAWARAGDYNEQFF; DNA: TGTGCCTGGGCGAGGGCCGGAGACTACAATGAGCAGTTCTTC
D: TRBD2; J: TRBJ2-3; size: once; V: TRBV20-1; CDR3: CSASLLAGASLTDTQYF; DNA: TGCAGTGCTAGTCTCTTAGCGGGAGCTTCCCTCACAGATACGCAGTATTTT
D: TRBD1; J: TRBJ2-7; size: .; V: TRBV3-1; CDR3: CASSHPGQDYEQYF; DNA: TGTGCCAGCAGCCACCCCGGACAGGATTACGAGCAGTACTTC
D: .; J: TRBJ1-2; size: .; V: TRBV7-9; CDR3: CASSVGDSNYGYTF; DNA: TGTGCCAGCAGCGTAGGGGACTCAAACTATGGCTACACCTTC